Below are 14 T cell receptor beta chains sequenced from a single sample in a study of T cell responses to AZD1222 COVID-19 vaccine. Profiling relied on immunoSEQ multiplex PCR, and the TCRdb table lists in-frame clones only, not all of them. This sample has about 46,000 clones, with roughly 90% found just once. This sample comprised peripheral blood, obtained 28 days after the second AZD1222 dose. The receptors were sampled from an adult who received the AZD1222 COVID-19 vaccine.

The rearrangement joins TRBV6-5 to TRBJ2-5, with D maybe TRBD1 (6 bases). From germline, CDR1 is MNHEY and CDR2 SVGAGI. The ends were cut back, 6 bases at V and 5 bases at J, with 19 bases in the middle. The CDR3 length is 15 residues. CDR3 region: CASRPGQNSWETQYF. In nucleotides, the CDR3 is TGTGCCAGCAGACCTGGACAGAATTCATGGGAGACCCAGTACTTC.

This clone was picked up one time. This rearrangement joins TRBV28 to TRBJ1-6, with D hard to call. V lost 3 bases, J lost 10 bases, and 10 bases lay in between. Germline CDR1 and CDR2: MDHEN and SYDVKM. The CDR3 loop spans 13 amino acids. CDR3 amino acids: CASSLRWGSPLHF. CDR3 DNA sequence: TGTGCCAGCAGTTTGCGTTGGGGATCACCCCTCCACTTT. Using reference TRBV28 and TRBJ1-6 for the parts outside the CDR3, the full variable domain is DVKVTQSSRYLVKRTGEKVFLECVQDMDHENMFWYRQDPGLGLRLIYFSYDVKMKEKGDIPEGYSVSREKKERFSLILESASTNQTSMYLCASSLRWGSPLHFGNGTRLTVT.

The chain employs TRBV9 and TRBJ2-5; TRBD2 agrees at 10 bases. The V gene's germline CDR1 is SGDLS and CDR2 YYNGEE. The CDR3 covers 16 residues. The ends lost 0 bases at V and 5 bases at J; junction bases unmatched: 7. The CDR3 loop reads CASSVEASGRQETQYF. The CDR3 region has the DNA TGTGCCAGCAGCGTAGAGGCTAGCGGGAGACAGGAGACCCAGTACTTC.

This clone was counted only a few times. The rearrangement joins TRBV25-1 to TRBJ1-2; weak D call: TRBD1 (5 bases). The CDR3 loop spans 14 amino acids. From germline, CDR1 is MGHDK and CDR2 SYGVNS. V was shortened by 8 bases and J by 4 bases, with 17 bases between the two germline ends. CDR3: CASHPPQGGYGYTF. The CDR3 coding sequence is TGTGCCAGCCACCCCCCGCAGGGCGGCTATGGCTACACCTTC.

V usage is TRBV5-1 and J usage is TRBJ2-3; perhaps TRBD2 as D (7 bases). There are 16 residues in the CDR3. Germline V lookup: CDR1 SGHRS, CDR2 YFSETQ. The V and J ends lost 0 bases and 1 base respectively, with 12 bases between them. The chain's CDR3 is CASSLGGGARTDTQYF. CDR3 bases: TGCGCCAGCAGCTTGGGAGGGGGGGCTCGCACAGATACGCAGTATTTT.

This chain uses TRBV19 with TRBJ2-1, with 14 positions matching TRBD2. CDR3 size: 15 residues. With 5 bases clipped from V and 6 bases from J, the junction kept 3 bases outside the gene matches. Per the germline V gene, CDR1 is LNHDA and CDR2 is SQIVND (reference sequence). CDR3 in DNA: TGTGCCAGTAGTCCGGGACTAGCGGGAGCCAATGAGCAGTTCTTC. Translated: CASSPGLAGANEQFF.

This clone has more than one count but fewer than ten. The chain carries TRBV18 and TRBJ2-5, with D uncertain. The germline CDR1 and CDR2 sequences are KGHSH and LQKENI. The V end lost 3 bases, the J end lost 5 bases, and 10 bases lay between the germline ends. This CDR3 is 13 amino acids long. The CDR3 spells CASSPATLETQYF. In DNA, the CDR3 is TGTGCCAGCTCACCGGCGACCCTGGAGACCCAGTACTTC. Together with reference TRBV18 and TRBJ2-5, the CDR3 gives the full variable domain: NAGVMQNPRHLVRRRGQEARLRCSPMKGHSHVYWYRQLPEEGLKFMVYLQKENIIDESGMPKERFSAEFPKEGPSILRIQQVVRGDSAAYFCASSPATLETQYFGPGTRLLVL.

The rearrangement joins TRBV28 to TRBJ2-7, with D perhaps matching TRBD1 (6 bases). CDR3 size: 13 residues. With 7 bases removed from V and 3 bases from J, the gap between germline ends came to 13 bases. The germline V gene has CDR1 MDHEN and CDR2 SYDVKM. Written as DNA, the CDR3 is TGTGCCAGCACCCGGACAGACCGCTACGAGCAGTACTTC. Its protein product is CASTRTDRYEQYF.

The J gene is TRBJ2-5, the V gene TRBV12-3 or TRBV12-4; D unclear. V was trimmed by 7 bases and J by 5 bases, leaving 11 bases between them. The CDR3 extends over 12 amino acids. The CDR3 spells CASTLGRETQYF. CDR3 nucleotides: TGTGCCAGCACCCTAGGAAGGGAGACCCAGTACTTC.

This chain's CDR3 is CASNLGGQMNTEAFF. In nucleotides, the CDR3 is TGTGCCAGCAACCTAGGCGGACAGATGAACACTGAAGCTTTCTTT. The V call is TRBV7-3, the J call TRBJ1-1, with a possible D match to TRBD1 (6 bases). The CDR3 is 15 amino acids. The ends were cut back, 7 bases at V and 0 bases at J, with 15 bases in the middle. Germline loops: CDR1 SGHTA, CDR2 FQGTGA.

The chain carries TRBV28 and TRBJ2-1; D may be TRBD1 (5 bases). The CDR3 runs to 16 residues. The V and J ends lost 6 bases and 2 bases respectively, with 17 bases between them. Germline V lookup: CDR1 MDHEN, CDR2 SYDVKM. CDR3 sequence: CASSRRTLNPYNEQFF. CDR3 DNA sequence: TGTGCCAGCAGCCGAAGGACACTGAACCCCTACAATGAGCAGTTCTTC. Complete variable domain (other parts from reference TRBV28 and TRBJ2-1): DVKVTQSSRYLVKRTGEKVFLECVQDMDHENMFWYRQDPGLGLRLIYFSYDVKMKEKGDIPEGYSVSREKKERFSLILESASTNQTSMYLCASSRRTLNPYNEQFFGPGTRLTVL.

This chain connects TRBV5-6 to TRBJ2-7; a possible D gene is TRBD1 (6 bases). This CDR3 has 14 residues. Trimming left V 1 base short and J 4 bases short, with 12 bases between. The V gene's germline CDR1 is SGHDT and CDR2 YYEEEE. The CDR3 DNA reads TGTGCCAGCAGCTTGACAGGGTACGGGTACGAGCAGTACTTC. Encoded protein: CASSLTGYGYEQYF.

The chain employs TRBV28 and TRBJ1-3; perhaps TRBD1 as D (6 bases). Between the trimmed V and J ends, which lost 6 bases and 0 bases, there was a span of 12 bases. The CDR3 has 15 residues. Germline V gives CDR1 MDHEN, CDR2 SYDVKM. Here the CDR3 DNA reads TGTGCCAGCAGGCGACAGGATCTCTCTGGAAACACCATATATTTT. Amino acid sequence: CASRRQDLSGNTIYF.

V is TRBV28 and J is TRBJ2-5; D is perhaps TRBD1 (6 bases). The CDR3 has 14 amino acids. Trimming cost V 3 bases and J 3 bases, with 11 bases left between them. The germline V gene encodes CDR1 MDHEN and CDR2 SYDVKM. CDR3 amino acids: CASSFQYREETQYF. The CDR3, as DNA: TGTGCCAGCAGTTTCCAGTACAGGGAAGAGACCCAGTACTTC.